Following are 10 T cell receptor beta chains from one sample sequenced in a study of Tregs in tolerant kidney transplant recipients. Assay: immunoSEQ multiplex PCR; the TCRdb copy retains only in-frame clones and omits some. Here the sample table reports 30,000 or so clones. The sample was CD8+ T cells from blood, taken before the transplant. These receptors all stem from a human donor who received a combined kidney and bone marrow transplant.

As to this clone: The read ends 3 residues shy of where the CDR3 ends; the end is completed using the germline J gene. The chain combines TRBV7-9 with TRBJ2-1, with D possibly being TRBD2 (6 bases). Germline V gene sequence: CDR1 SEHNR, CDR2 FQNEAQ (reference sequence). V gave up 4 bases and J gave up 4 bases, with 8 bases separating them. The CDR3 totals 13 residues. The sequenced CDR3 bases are TGTGCCAGCAGCTCCGGACTATACAATGAG. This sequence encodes CASSSGLYNE. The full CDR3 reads CASSSGLYNEQFF.

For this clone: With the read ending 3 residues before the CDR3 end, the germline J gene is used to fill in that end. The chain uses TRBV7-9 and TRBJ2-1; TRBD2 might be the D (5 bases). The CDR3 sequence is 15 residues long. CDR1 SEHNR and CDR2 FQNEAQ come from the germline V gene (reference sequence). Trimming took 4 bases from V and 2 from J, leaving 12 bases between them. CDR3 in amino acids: CASSSPDWAYNEQFF. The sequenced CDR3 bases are TGTGCCAGCAGCTCCCCGGACTGGGCCTACAATGAG. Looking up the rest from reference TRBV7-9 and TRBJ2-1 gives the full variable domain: DTGVSQNPRHKITKRGQNVTFRCDPISEHNRLYWYRQTLGQGPEFLTYFQNEAQLEKSRLLSDRFSAERPKGSFSTLEIQRTEQGDSAMYLCASSSPDWAYNEQFFGPGTRLTVL.

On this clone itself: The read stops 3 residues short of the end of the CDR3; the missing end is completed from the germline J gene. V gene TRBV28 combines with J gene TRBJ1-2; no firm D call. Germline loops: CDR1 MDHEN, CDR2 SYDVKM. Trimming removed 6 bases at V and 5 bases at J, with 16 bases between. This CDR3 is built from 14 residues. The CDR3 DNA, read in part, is TGTGCCAGCAGCCGTTCGGCCAGCGGGTATGGC. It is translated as CASSRSASGYG. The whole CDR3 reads CASSRSASGYGYTF.

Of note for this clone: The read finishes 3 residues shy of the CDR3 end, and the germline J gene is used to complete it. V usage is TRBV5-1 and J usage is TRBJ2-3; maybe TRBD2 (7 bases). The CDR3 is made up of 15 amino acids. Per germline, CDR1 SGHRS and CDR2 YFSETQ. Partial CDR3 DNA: TGCGCAAGCGGGGTCAGGGGCGCTAGCACAGATACG. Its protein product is CASGVRGASTDT. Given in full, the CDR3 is CASGVRGASTDTQYF.

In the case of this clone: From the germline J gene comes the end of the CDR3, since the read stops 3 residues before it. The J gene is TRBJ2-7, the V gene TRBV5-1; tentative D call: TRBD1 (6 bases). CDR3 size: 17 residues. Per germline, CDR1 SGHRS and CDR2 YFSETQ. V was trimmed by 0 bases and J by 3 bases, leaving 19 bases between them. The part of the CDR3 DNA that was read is TGCGCCAGCAGCTTGGCCGAATTCTCAGGGGTTAGCTACGAG. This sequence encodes CASSLAEFSGVSYE. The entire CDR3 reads CASSLAEFSGVSYEQYF.

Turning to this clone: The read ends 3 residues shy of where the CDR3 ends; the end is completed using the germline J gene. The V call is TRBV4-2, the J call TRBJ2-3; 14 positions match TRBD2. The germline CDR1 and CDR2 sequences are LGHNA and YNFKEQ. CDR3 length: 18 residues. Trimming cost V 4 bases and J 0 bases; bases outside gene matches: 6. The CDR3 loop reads CASSPGLAGGWSTDTQYF. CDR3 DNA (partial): TGTGCCAGCAGCCCAGGACTAGCGGGAGGTTGGAGCACAGATACG.

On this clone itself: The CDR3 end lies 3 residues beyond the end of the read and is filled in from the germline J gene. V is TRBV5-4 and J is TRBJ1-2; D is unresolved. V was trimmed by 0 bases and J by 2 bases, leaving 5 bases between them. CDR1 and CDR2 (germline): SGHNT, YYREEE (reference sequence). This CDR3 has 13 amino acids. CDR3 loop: CASSLGGNYGYTF. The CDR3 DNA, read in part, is TGTGCCAGCAGCTTGGGAGGGAACTATGGC. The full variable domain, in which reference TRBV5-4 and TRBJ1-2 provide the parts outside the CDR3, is ETGVTQSPTHLIKTRGQQVTLRCSSQSGHNTVSWYQQALGQGPQFIFQYYREEENGRGNFPPRFSGLQFPNYSSELNVNALELDDSALYLCASSLGGNYGYTFGSGTRLTVV.

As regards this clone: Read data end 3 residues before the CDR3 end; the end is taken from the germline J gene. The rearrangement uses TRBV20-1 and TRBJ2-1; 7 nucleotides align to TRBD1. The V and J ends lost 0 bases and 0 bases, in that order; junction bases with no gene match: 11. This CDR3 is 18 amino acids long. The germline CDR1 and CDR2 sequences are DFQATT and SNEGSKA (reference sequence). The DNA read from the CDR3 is TGCAGTGCTAGAGATCAAGGGGGCTCGGCGAACTCCTACAATGAG. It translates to CSARDQGGSANSYNE. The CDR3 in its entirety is CSARDQGGSANSYNEQFF.

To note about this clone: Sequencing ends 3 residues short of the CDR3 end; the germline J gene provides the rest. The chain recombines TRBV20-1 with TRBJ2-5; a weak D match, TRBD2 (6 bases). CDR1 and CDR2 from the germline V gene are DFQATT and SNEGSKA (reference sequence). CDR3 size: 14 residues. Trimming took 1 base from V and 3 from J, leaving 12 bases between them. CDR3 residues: CSARVLANEETQYF. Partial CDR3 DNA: TGCAGTGCTAGAGTGCTAGCGAATGAAGAGACC.

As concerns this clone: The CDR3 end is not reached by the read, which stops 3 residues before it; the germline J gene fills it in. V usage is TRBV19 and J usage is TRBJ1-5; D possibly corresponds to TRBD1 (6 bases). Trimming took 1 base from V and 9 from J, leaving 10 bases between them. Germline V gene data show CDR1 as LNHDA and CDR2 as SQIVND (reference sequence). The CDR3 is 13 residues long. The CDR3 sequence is CASSIASTGPQHF. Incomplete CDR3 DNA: TGTGCCAGTAGTATAGCTTCGACAGGGCCC.